What follows describes a single TCR beta chain. The target of this receptor is not known. The input lacks base qualities; no much larger clone sits a single base away. The record originates from a study of T cells in narcolepsy (dated by TCRdb to between 2018 and 2020). Study-level background: Healthy control donors were enrolled in the study alongside patients who had narcolepsy type 1 or type 2 (NT1, NT2). The study sought autoreactive T cells targeting hypocretin neuron self-antigens (hypocretin, TRIB2) in narcolepsy patients, using TCR Vbeta sequencing to track clonotypes in blood and CSF.

Libraries were built with the immunoSEQ multiplex PCR assay. TCRdb took over this immuneACCESS table, retaining in-frame rearrangements with V and J assigned. Such tables are incomplete; in checked studies, under half of the missing clones stem from an unresolved V gene, and the remainder is unexplained. The sample has over 25,000 clones on record, more than 65% of them singletons. 6.6% of the sample lies in the top ten. Beyond this particular receptor, the publication reports: Autoreactive clonotypes were reported to be detected serially in the blood of the same patients and of different patients, but not in the blood of healthy controls. In plots comparing CSF and blood CD4+ T cell clonotypes from the same patient, HCRT-specific and TRIB2-specific autoreactive clonotypes were highlighted. No sequences matching autoreactive T cell clones were contained in some blood memory CD4+ repertoires from patients and controls. Patients and controls had comparable numbers of sequenced blood memory CD4+ clonotypes, averaging about 39,000 and 35,000, respectively.

Its CDR3 holds 15 amino acids, cysteine through phenylalanine. The only DNA kept is the CDR3, 45 bases in frame from the first base. The junction carries 7 bases between V and J, which are trimmed by 0 bases and 2 bases respectively. The germline V gene (reference sequence) specifies LNHNV as CDR1 and YYDKDF as CDR2. For TCR Vbeta sequencing, memory CD4+ T cells were sorted ex vivo from the peripheral blood of narcolepsy patients and healthy controls. The receptor was derived from a human donor in good health. What was sequenced was memory (CD45RA-) CD4+ T cells from blood. The cell subset or site label of this sample denotes: memory T cells sorted ex vivo from peripheral blood. The chain is assembled from TRBV15 and TRBJ2-2, with no confidently assigned D gene. The CDR3 region: CATSRERHNTGELFF. The DNA sequence is as follows: TGTGCCACCAGCAGAGAAAGGCACAACACCGGGGAGCTGTTTTTT.